Reported below is one TCR beta chain. Its recognized antigen is unknown. Within one base of it there is no much larger clone, and no base qualities were kept. The library was produced with the immunoSEQ multiplex PCR assay. Under the source paper's analysis protocol: A statistical classification framework was built to diagnose cytomegalovirus status from the catalog of TCR beta chain sequences. TCRdb carries this immuneACCESS record with in-frame sequences only. Its versions omit some clonotypes, under half of them owing to an unresolved V gene in the studies checked, with the rest unexplained. The D gene and trimming were derived from the DNA, and the V and J assignments and clone size from that table. This sample has 150,000 to 200,000 clones in its table, and about 89% of those were observed once. The ten largest account for 3% to 3.5% of the sample. Separate from the roughly 650-subject first cohort, the validation cohort of about 130 subjects was the group to which the donors belonged.

This sample was included in a study of cytomegalovirus exposure and HLA in healthy donors (TCRdb year 2017). General notes on the study: According to a later analysis, the 120 validation repertoires were produced on the same platform as the 666 repertoires of the first cohort. The study aimed to test whether cataloging public T cell receptors could reveal signatures of past pathogen exposure. In addition to the first cohort of 650 to 800 subjects, a separate validation cohort of about 120 different subjects was used. The study combined high-throughput TCR immunosequencing, statistical association of individual TCRs with disease status, and machine learning to predict cytomegalovirus infection status.

Here is what the overall study found, with its caveats: Subsequent analysis determined that TCRs grouped into clusters in the first cohort also showed a tendency toward co-occurrence across the approximately 110 validation repertoires, and 85% to 95% of cluster scores exceeded 0. The study listed 170 or so TCR beta chains as associated with cytomegalovirus. All 120 or so repertoires were used to score co-occurrence in the validation cohort in a later analysis, because that analysis had no HLA typing for the cohort. In vitro tests confirmed that a few of the cytomegalovirus-associated TCR beta chains recognize cytomegalovirus antigens. Most TCR sequences were seen in very few donors, while some public TCRs were found in many individuals. The classifier was reported to diagnose cytomegalovirus status with high specificity and sensitivity in both the original and validation cohorts. According to the authors, the approach could potentially be generalized to other disease states and immunological phenotypes.

The CDR3 measures 15 amino acids from cysteine to phenylalanine. The retained sequence is limited to the CDR3, 45 bases, with the frame set at the first base. The germline V gene provides CDR1 SGHTA and CDR2 FQGNSA. Unmatched junction bases come to 6, with V trimmed by 1 base and J by 8 bases. Material for sequencing was PBMCs. The V and J segments used are TRBV7-2 and TRBJ1-2, with TRBD1 identical over 11 junction bases. This clonotype was sampled from a woman between 18 and 30 years old in good health and CMV-seropositive. The CDR3: CASSLVGQGAPGYTF. The bases read TGTGCCAGCAGCTTAGTCGGACAGGGGGCGCCCGGCTACACCTTC.